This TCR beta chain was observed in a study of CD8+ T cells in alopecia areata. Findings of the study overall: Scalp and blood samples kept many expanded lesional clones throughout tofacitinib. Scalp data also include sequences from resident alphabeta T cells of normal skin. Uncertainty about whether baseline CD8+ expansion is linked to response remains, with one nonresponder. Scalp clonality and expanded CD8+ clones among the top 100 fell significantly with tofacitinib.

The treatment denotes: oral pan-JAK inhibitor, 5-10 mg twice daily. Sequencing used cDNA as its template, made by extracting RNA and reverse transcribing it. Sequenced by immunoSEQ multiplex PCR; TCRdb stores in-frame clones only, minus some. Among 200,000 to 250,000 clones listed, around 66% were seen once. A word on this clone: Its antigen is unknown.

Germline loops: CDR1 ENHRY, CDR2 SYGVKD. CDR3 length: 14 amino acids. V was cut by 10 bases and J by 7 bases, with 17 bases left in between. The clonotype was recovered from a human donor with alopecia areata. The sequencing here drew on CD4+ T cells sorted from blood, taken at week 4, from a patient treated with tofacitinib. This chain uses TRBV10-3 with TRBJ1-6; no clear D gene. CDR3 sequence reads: CATRFREANSPLHF. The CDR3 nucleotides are TGTGCCACCCGATTCCGGGAGGCCAATTCACCCCTCCACTTT.